Detailed here is one T cell receptor beta chain. Its target is not known. This specimen belongs to a study of CD8 T cells in Susac syndrome. The authors sequenced TCR beta from blood CD8+ and CD4+ T cells. cDNA came from about 0.46 to 1 ug RNA primed by random hexamers. Amplification of TCR beta CDR3 across 54 Vbeta and 13 Jbeta was performed with immunoSEQ multiplex PCR. TCRdb re-called the immunoSEQ multiplex PCR reads with MiXCR, one entry per CDR3 protein. The sample contains approximately 180,000 distinct CDR3 sequences, more than 90% of which appear only once. With V trimmed by 7 bases and J by 5 bases, 1 base remained unmatched. CDR3 length equals 14 residues. CDR1 LNHDA and CDR2 SQIVND come from the germline V gene (reference sequence). Findings and caveats of the study: The study's TCR sequencing and HLA analysis drew on a certain number of individuals. That number was acknowledged as relatively small.

The origin of this receptor is a human donor with multiple sclerosis. The J gene is TRBJ2-3, the V gene TRBV19; TRBD2 aligns across 15 bases. The specimen sequenced was CD4+ T cells from PBMCs. CDR3 DNA sequence: TGTGCCAGTATGGGACTAGCGGGGGGAGATACGCAGTATTTT. Translated, it gives CASMGLAGGDTQYF.